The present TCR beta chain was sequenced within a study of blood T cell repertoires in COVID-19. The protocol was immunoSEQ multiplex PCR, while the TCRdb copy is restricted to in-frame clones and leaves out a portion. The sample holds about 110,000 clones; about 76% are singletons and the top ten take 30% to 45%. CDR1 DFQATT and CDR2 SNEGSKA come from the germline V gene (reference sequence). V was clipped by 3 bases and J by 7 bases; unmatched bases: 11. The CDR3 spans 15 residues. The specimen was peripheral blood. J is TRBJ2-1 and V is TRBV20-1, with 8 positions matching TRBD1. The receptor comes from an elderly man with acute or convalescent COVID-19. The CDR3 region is CSASKGRGLINEQFF. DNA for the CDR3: TGCAGTGCTAGTAAGGGCAGGGGGCTGATAAATGAGCAGTTCTTC.